The 29 T cell receptor beta chains below were found in one sample sequenced in a study of blood T cell repertoires in COVID-19. Measured with immunoSEQ multiplex PCR; TCRdb has only the in-frame clones, and not every one. Of hundreds of thousands of clones listed, approximately 80% are singletons. Sequencing used peripheral blood. The source is a man aged 35-49 years with acute or convalescent COVID-19.

The chain links TRBV5-4 to TRBJ1-1, with D unclear. Germline CDR1 reads SGHNT; CDR2 reads YYREEE (reference sequence). This CDR3 contains 12 residues. V lost 3 bases and J 7 bases, leaving 10 bases between the germline ends. CDR3 coding DNA: TGTGCCAGCAGCTCCTCTGCGGGTGAAGCTTTCTTT. The encoded protein is CASSSSAGEAFF.

This chain links TRBV5-4 with TRBJ2-7; a possible D gene is TRBD2 (5 bases). The CDR3 has 13 residues. Germline V gives CDR1 SGHNT, CDR2 YYREEE (reference sequence). Trimming stripped 4 bases from V and 6 bases from J, with 14 bases between. Here the CDR3 DNA reads TGTGCCAGCAGCATAGGAGCGGCCACCGAGCAGTACTTC. As protein: CASSIGAATEQYF.

The J gene is TRBJ2-7, the V gene TRBV7-8, with a possible D match to TRBD2 (6 bases). Trimming cost V 5 bases and J 2 bases, with 16 bases left between them. The CDR3 has 15 residues. Looked up from germline, CDR1 is SGHVS and CDR2 is FQNEAQ. CDR3 nucleotides: TGTGCCAGCAGCAAAGACCGGGGGATGACCTACGAGCAGTACTTC. It encodes CASSKDRGMTYEQYF. Full variable domain (remainder filled in from reference TRBV7-8 and TRBJ2-7): GAGVSQSPRYKVAKRGQDVALRCDPISGHVSLFWYQQALGQGPEFLTYFQNEAQLDKSGLPSDRFFAERPEGSVSTLKIQRTQQEDSAVYLCASSKDRGMTYEQYFGPGTRLTVT.

The chain combines TRBV19 with TRBJ1-2; D is undetermined. V lost 6 bases to trimming and J lost 4 bases, with 21 bases between them. The CDR3 extends over 16 amino acids. CDR1 and CDR2 (germline): LNHDA, SQIVND (reference sequence). DNA for the CDR3: TGTGCCAGTAGAGCCCGGAGAGCCTCGTTTAGCTATGGCTACACCTTC. The encoded protein is CASRARRASFSYGYTF.

The CDR3 DNA reads TGTGCCAGCACTAGACAGGGTCCTAATGAAAAACTGTTTTTT. This gives the protein CASTRQGPNEKLFF. This chain links TRBV2 with TRBJ1-4, with 7 bases fitting TRBD1. The CDR3 is made up of 14 amino acids. The V gene end was trimmed by 7 bases and the J gene end by 3 bases; junction bases not matched to a gene: 5. Germline CDR1 and CDR2: SNHLY and FYNNEI.

This clone was seen once. V is TRBV7-3 and J is TRBJ1-2; D might be TRBD1 (5 bases). V was pared by 5 bases and J by 4 bases, with 11 bases between. The CDR3 sequence is 13 residues long. Germline V lookup: CDR1 SGHTA, CDR2 FQGTGA. CDR3 region: CASSQQDGYGYTF. The CDR3 DNA follows: TGTGCCAGCAGCCAACAGGACGGCTATGGCTACACCTTC.

This clone was observed a handful of times. The chain joins TRBV19 to TRBJ2-5; TRBD1 matches 7 bases. With V trimmed by 7 bases and J by 2 bases, 10 bases remained unmatched. From germline, CDR1 is LNHDA and CDR2 SQIVND (reference sequence). This CDR3 contains 15 residues. The CDR3 DNA reads as TGTGCCAGTAAAGAGGTGGGCAGGGGGCAAGAGACCCAGTACTTC. This sequence encodes CASKEVGRGQETQYF.

This clone has just one count. This chain joins TRBV4-3 and TRBJ2-7; the match to TRBD2 covers 8 bases. Germline V gene lookup returns CDR1 LGHNA and CDR2 YSLEER. This CDR3 is 13 amino acids long. V lost 10 bases, J lost 6 bases, and 11 bases stayed unmatched. CDR3 nucleotide sequence: TGCGCCACCTCGCCGGGACTAGATCGCGAGCAGTACTTC. Its protein product is CATSPGLDREQYF.

CDR3 region: CAISERQGWDGTEAFF. The CDR3 nucleotides are TGTGCCATCAGTGAACGGCAGGGGTGGGATGGAACTGAAGCTTTCTTT. The V and J genes are TRBV10-3 and TRBJ1-1, with D perhaps matching TRBD1 (6 bases). CDR1 ENHRY and CDR2 SYGVKD come from the germline V gene. The CDR3 spans 16 residues. V lost 3 bases to trimming and J lost 5 bases, with 19 bases between them.

This chain connects TRBV18 to TRBJ1-6; 9 positions agree with TRBD1. The CDR3 consists of 17 residues. Trimming removed 3 bases from V and 8 bases from J; junction bases left unmatched: 11. Per the germline V gene, CDR1 is KGHSH and CDR2 is LQKENI. In DNA, the CDR3 is TGTGCCAGCTCACCCCGGGACAGGGTCACTTCGCATTCACCCCTCCACTTT. Protein sequence: CASSPRDRVTSHSPLHF.

This chain joins TRBV30 and TRBJ1-1; 7 nucleotides line up with TRBD1. CDR3 length equals 13 residues. The J segment lost 2 bases and the V segment lost 2 bases, leaving 2 bases of the junction unmatched. CDR1 GTSNPN and CDR2 SVGIG come from the germline V gene (reference sequence). CDR3 protein: CAWSRQGNTEAFF. DNA for the CDR3: TGTGCCTGGAGTCGACAGGGAAACACTGAAGCTTTCTTT.

The chain is built from TRBV14 and TRBJ2-7; D is ambiguous. Trimming shortened V by 0 bases and J by 3 bases, and 6 bases separated the two germline ends. The length of the CDR3 is 13 residues. Germline CDR1 is SGHDN and CDR2 is FVKESK. CDR3 sequence: CASSQDVHYEQYF. The DNA for the CDR3 is TGTGCCAGCAGCCAAGACGTACACTACGAGCAGTACTTC. The whole variable domain, remainder taken from reference TRBV14 and TRBJ2-7, is EAGVTQFPSHSVIEKGQTVTLRCDPISGHDNLYWYRRVMGKEIKFLLHFVKESKQDESGMPNNRFLAERTGGTYSTLKVQPAELEDSGVYFCASSQDVHYEQYFGPGTRLTVT.

The chain recombines TRBV3-1 (or the pseudogene TRBV3-2) with TRBJ2-7; TRBD1 agrees at 8 bases. Germline assignment: CDR1 LGHDT and CDR2 YNNKEL (reference sequence). The V and J ends lost 1 base and 2 bases, in that order; junction bases with no gene match: 7. The CDR3 has 16 residues. The CDR3 loop is CASSQALGTGTYEQYF. Written as DNA, the CDR3 is TGTGCCAGCAGCCAAGCCCTCGGGACAGGTACCTACGAGCAGTACTTC.

The chain links TRBV6-6 to TRBJ2-1; 7 positions agree with TRBD2. This CDR3 has 13 amino acids. V dropped 4 bases and J dropped 7; count of bases not matched to a gene: 4. CDR1 and CDR2 from the germline V gene are MNHNY and SVGAGI (reference sequence). The CDR3 DNA reads as TGTGCCAGCAGTTCCCCGCGGGAGAATGAGCAGTTCTTC. The encoded protein is CASSSPRENEQFF.

The V and J genes are TRBV6-5 and TRBJ2-7, with unresolved D. Germline V gene data show CDR1 as MNHEY and CDR2 as SVGAGI. V lost 2 bases to trimming and J lost 9 bases, with 8 bases between them. This CDR3 spans 11 amino acids. The CDR3 loop is CASSYLSWQYF. CDR3 DNA: TGTGCCAGCAGTTACCTTTCTTGGCAGTACTTC.

The chain has TRBV11-3 and TRBJ2-3; D gene unclear. CDR1 SGHNT and CDR2 YENEEA come from the germline V gene. This CDR3 is 16 amino acids long. V was shortened by 5 bases and J by 0 bases, with 15 bases between the two germline ends. The CDR3 DNA is TGTGCCAGCAGCCTCCCCGCGGATTCGAGCACAGATACGCAGTATTTT. Residues: CASSLPADSSTDTQYF.

The chain combines TRBV25-1 with TRBJ1-2; TRBD1 aligns across 8 bases. Per the germline V gene, CDR1 is MGHDK and CDR2 is SYGVNS. V lost 4 bases and J lost 3; bases outside the gene matches: 4. CDR3 length: 14 amino acids. CDR3 nucleotide sequence: TGTGCCAGCAGTGCCCCGGGACAGGACTATGGCTACACCTTC. Its protein product is CASSAPGQDYGYTF.

This chain connects TRBV27 to TRBJ2-3, with D possibly being TRBD2 (5 bases). V was shortened by 2 bases and J by 6 bases, with 21 bases between the two germline ends. This CDR3 comprises 17 residues. Germline V gives CDR1 MNHEY, CDR2 SMNVEV (reference sequence). The CDR3 loop reads CASSLEGSGSSDDTQYF. DNA of the CDR3: TGTGCCAGCAGTTTAGAGGGCAGCGGAAGTTCAGATGATACGCAGTATTTT.

The rearrangement joins TRBV27 to TRBJ1-5; the D is unclear. In germline, CDR1 is MNHEY, CDR2 SMNVEV (reference sequence). The CDR3 contains 17 residues. V lost 2 bases, J lost 0 bases, and 14 bases lay in between. The CDR3 coding sequence is TGTGCCAGCAGTTTAAGAACAACCCTGTATAGCAATCAGCCCCAGCATTTT. Residues: CASSLRTTLYSNQPQHF.

The sample holds one count of this clone. The genes are TRBV4-1 and TRBJ1-5; D is unclear. Trimming pared 2 bases from V and 7 bases from J, leaving 9 bases between. Germline V gene data show CDR1 as MGHRA and CDR2 as YSYEKL. CDR3 size: 13 residues. In DNA form, the CDR3 reads TGCGCCAGCAGCCAACGGAGGGAACAGCCCCAGCATTTT. It is translated as CASSQRREQPQHF.

The chain is built from TRBV29-1 and TRBJ1-1, with 9 bases lining up with TRBD1. V lost 7 bases and J lost 5; bases outside the gene matches: 8. CDR3 size: 13 residues. The germline gives CDR1 SQVTM, CDR2 ANQGSEA. The CDR3, as DNA: TGCAGCGCCTCAACAGGGGGCGAGACTGAAGCTTTCTTT. Protein product: CSASTGGETEAFF. Supplemented by reference TRBV29-1 and TRBJ1-1, the full variable domain reads SAVISQKPSRDICQRGTSLTIQCQVDSQVTMMFWYRQQPGQSLTLIATANQGSEATYESGFVIDKFPISRPNLTFSTLTVSNMSPEDSSIYLCSASTGGETEAFFGQGTRLTVV.

The rearrangement uses TRBV6-6 and TRBJ1-3; TRBD1 is a possible D gene (5 bases). The V gene's germline CDR1 is MNHNY and CDR2 SVGAGI (reference sequence). This CDR3 has 14 amino acids. The V gene lost 7 bases and the J gene lost 8 bases, with 18 bases spanning the gap. In DNA, the CDR3 is TGTGCCAGCATCCCCGGGACGGGAGGGGACACCATATATTTT. Amino acid sequence: CASIPGTGGDTIYF.

This clone was seen only once. The CDR3 nucleotides read TGTGCCAGCAGCTTAGCCGGTGGAGGGACCCAGTACTTC. It codes for CASSLAGGGTQYF. This sequence joins TRBV11-2 and TRBJ2-5; maybe TRBD2 (5 bases). CDR3 length equals 13 residues. Deletions cut 1 base from V and 7 bases from J, with 10 bases between. The germline V gene encodes CDR1 SGHAT and CDR2 FQNNGV.

The V and J genes are TRBV25-1 and TRBJ1-1, with TRBD1 as a possible D gene (6 bases). V dropped 6 bases and J dropped 1 base, with 9 bases sitting between them. CDR3 length equals 13 residues. Per the germline V gene, CDR1 is MGHDK and CDR2 is SYGVNS. The CDR3 is CASRQGRNTEAFF. DNA of the CDR3: TGTGCCAGCAGACAGGGAAGGAACACTGAAGCTTTCTTT.

This clone was seen a handful of times. The chain uses TRBV28 and TRBJ1-1; D perhaps matches TRBD1 (5 bases). The CDR3 sequence is 16 residues long. V was shortened by 5 bases and J by 2 bases, with 18 bases between the two germline ends. Germline V CDR1 and CDR2: MDHEN, SYDVKM. The CDR3 here is CASSPLYGGGNTEAFF. CDR3 nucleotides: TGTGCCAGCAGTCCTCTGTACGGGGGGGGAAACACTGAAGCTTTCTTT.

The V gene is TRBV14, the J gene TRBJ1-1, with 12 bases matching TRBD1. CDR3 length: 17 amino acids. V shed 4 bases, J shed 4 bases, and the junction held 10 bases outside the gene matches. CDR1 and CDR2 (germline): SGHDN, FVKESK. This chain's CDR3 is CASSPRDRGRLSTEAFF. The CDR3 DNA is TGTGCCAGCAGCCCGAGGGACAGGGGGCGCCTTAGCACTGAAGCTTTCTTT.

This chain joins TRBV19 and TRBJ2-2, with TRBD1 matching over 9 bases. This CDR3 region has 16 residues. V dropped 5 bases and J dropped 5; count of bases not matched to a gene: 9. Germline CDR1 reads LNHDA; CDR2 reads SQIVND (reference sequence). The CDR3 DNA reads TGTGCCAGTAGTCCCTTGGGACAGGGTGTTACCGGGGAGCTGTTTTTT. It codes for CASSPLGQGVTGELFF.

The chain uses TRBV30 and TRBJ1-6, with D unclear. The CDR3 has 13 amino acids. Germline-derived CDR1 and CDR2 are GTSNPN and SVGIG (reference sequence). Trimming stripped 6 bases from V and 8 bases from J, with 14 bases between. Written as DNA, the CDR3 is TGTGCCTGCCTAGTCGCGAACTATTCACCCCTCCACTTT. It is translated as CACLVANYSPLHF.

The CDR3 loop reads CASSLTGSEETQYF. The CDR3 DNA follows: TGTGCCAGCAGCTTGACTGGCAGCGAAGAGACCCAGTACTTC. This chain joins TRBV5-6 and TRBJ2-5, with D unresolved. The CDR3 totals 14 residues. The germline CDR1 and CDR2 sequences are SGHDT and YYEEEE. V lost 1 base and J lost 3, with 10 bases in between.